These T cell receptor beta chains were read from a single sample in a study of graft-versus-host responses after intestinal transplantation. What these receptors recognize is not known. Sequencing was performed with immunoSEQ multiplex PCR; in TCRdb, only in-frame clones are kept and a portion is missing. The table has some 90,000 clones, just under 95% seen once. The sequencing used unstimulated CD8+ T cells sorted from spleen or lymph node cells, collected before intestinal transplant. These receptors were taken from a human donor who received an intestinal transplant. CDR3s include the opening cysteine and the closing phenylalanine or tryptophan. Fields, in order: J gene, clone size, D gene, V gene, CDR3 DNA, CDR3 protein. A D gene is named only where the DNA matches it firmly. Size tells how often a clone was seen (once, few, many) or the class of an expanded clone, and some rows leave it out.

>TRBJ1-6|.|TRBD1|TRBV2
TGTGCCAGCAGTGAAAGGGACAGCCCTACCAATAATTCACCCCTCCACTTT
CASSERDSPTNNSPLHF
>TRBJ2-2|.|TRBD2|TRBV19
TGTGCCAGCCATACATGGGCAGGGAGGGCGGACACCGGGGAGCTGTTTTTT
CASHTWAGRADTGELFF
>TRBJ1-1|once|.|TRBV19
TGTGCCAGCTCCGGTATGTTGAACACTGAAGCTTTCTTT
CASSGMLNTEAFF
>TRBJ2-7|.|.|TRBV9
TGTGCCAGCAGCGTAGCCCCCTACTACGAGCAGTACTTC
CASSVAPYYEQYF
>TRBJ1-3|.|TRBD1|TRBV19
TGTGCCAGTAGTATTGTCGGGACAGAAGGAAACACCATATATTTT
CASSIVGTEGNTIYF
>TRBJ2-5|.|TRBD1|TRBV29-1
TGCAGCGTTATCCCGGACAGGGCGGGCCAAGAGACCCAGTACTTC
CSVIPDRAGQETQYF
>TRBJ2-1|once|TRBD2|TRBV30
TGTGCCTGGAGCGAGGGGCTAGCGGGATTGAATGAGCAGTTCTTC
CAWSEGLAGLNEQFF
>TRBJ2-3|.|TRBD2|TRBV7-9
TGTGCCAGCAGCCCACTTGCTATAGCGGGGGGTCGTAGCACAGATACGCAGTATTTT
CASSPLAIAGGRSTDTQYF
>TRBJ2-1|.|.|TRBV30
TGTGCCTGGAGTGCGGGACAAATATCCTACAATGAGCAGTTCTTC
CAWSAGQISYNEQFF
>TRBJ2-1|.|TRBD2|TRBV29-1
TGCAGCGTTGAAAGGGGGTTTGCGGGAGGGGACTACAATGAGCAGTTCTTC
CSVERGFAGGDYNEQFF
>TRBJ1-6|.|TRBD1|TRBV7-8
TGTGCCAGCAGCTTAATATGGGAGACAGGGGGACGAATTCGGTATAATTCACCCCTCCACTTT
CASSLIWETGGRIRYNSPLHF
>TRBJ2-1|.|TRBD2|TRBV29-1
TGCAGCGTTGTCAGGACTAGCGGGGCCTACAATGAGCAGTTCTTC
CSVVRTSGAYNEQFF
>TRBJ2-7|.|.|TRBV21-1
TGTGCCAGCAGCATCAACAGGGGGCGCCCCCTGTGTTACGAGCAGTACTTC
CASSINRGRPLCYEQYF
>TRBJ2-1|.|TRBD1|TRBV7-8
TGTGCCAGCAGCCCAGACAGGGCTAAGTACAATGAGCAGTTCTTC
CASSPDRAKYNEQFF
>TRBJ2-7|.|.|TRBV6-5
TGTGCCAGCAGGTCTAGCGAGACCTACGAGCAGTACTTC
CASRSSETYEQYF
>TRBJ1-1|.|TRBD1|TRBV5-1
TGCGCCAGCAGCTTGGTGGGACAGGGGGCGATAAACACTGAAGCTTTCTTT
CASSLVGQGAINTEAFF
>TRBJ1-1|.|TRBD1|TRBV7-9
TGTGCCAGCAGCCCACAGGGGATGAACACTGAAGCTTTCTTT
CASSPQGMNTEAFF
>TRBJ2-5|.|.|TRBV7-8
TGTATGAGCTCCAGAGCCCAGGGAGAGACCCAGTACTTC
CMSSRAQGETQYF
>TRBJ2-7|.|TRBD2|TRBV27
TGTGCCAGCAGTACCGGGACTAGCGGCTACGAGCAGTACTTC
CASSTGTSGYEQYF
>TRBJ1-1|.|.|TRBV5-4
TGTGCCAGCAGCTTGAGGAGGGGCACTGAAGCTTTCTTT
CASSLRRGTEAFF
>TRBJ1-2|.|.|TRBV14
TGTGCCAGCAGTTTTATCTATGGTGGCTACACCTTC
CASSFIYGGYTF
>TRBJ1-5|once|TRBD1|TRBV6-1
TGTGCCAGCAGTGGGGGACAGGGGGCTAATCAGCCCCAGCATTTT
CASSGGQGANQPQHF
>TRBJ2-7|.|.|TRBV5-1
TGCGCCAGCAGCTTGGGCAGCTCCTACGAGCAGTACTTC
CASSLGSSYEQYF
>TRBJ2-5|.|.|TRBV5-1
TGCGCCAGCAGCCAATTCCGGGACTCTCAGTACTTC
CASSQFRDSQYF
>TRBJ2-1|.|TRBD1|TRBV18
TGTGCCAGCTCACCACCTCCGGGACAGGATCTGAATGAGCAGTTCTTC
CASSPPPGQDLNEQFF
>TRBJ2-5|.|TRBD1|TRBV9
TGTGCCAGCAGCGCGATCGGACAGGCCCAAGAGACCCAGTACTTC
CASSAIGQAQETQYF
>TRBJ1-5|.|TRBD1|TRBV19
TGTGCCAGTATGGAGGGACAGGGACAGAATCAGCCCCAGCATTTT
CASMEGQGQNQPQHF
>TRBJ2-6|.|.|TRBV19
TGTGCCAGTAGTATAGAGGGAGCCCCCGGGGCCAACGTCCTGACTTTC
CASSIEGAPGANVLTF
>TRBJ1-1|.|.|TRBV5-4
TGTGCCAGCAGCACCCCAGACGGGGCTTTCTTT
CASSTPDGAFF
>TRBJ2-7|.|TRBD2|TRBV28
TGTGCCAGCAGTTTCCGACTAGCGGAACCCTTGGGGTACGAGCAGTACTTC
CASSFRLAEPLGYEQYF
>TRBJ1-2|.|.|TRBV10-3
TGTGCCATCAGATATGACAAAACCTACTATGGCTACACCTTC
CAIRYDKTYYGYTF
>TRBJ2-1|.|TRBD2|TRBV6-1
TGTGCCAGCAGTGAAGACCCGAGCGGGATTTGGAATGAGCAGTTCTTC
CASSEDPSGIWNEQFF
>TRBJ1-1|.|.|TRBV6-1
TGTGCCAGCACTCAATCAGGAGGGAGGCCTGAAGCTTTCTTT
CASTQSGGRPEAFF
>TRBJ2-7|.|TRBD1|TRBV27
TGTGCCAGCAGTCCCCGGGACAGGCCCTACGAGCAGTACTTC
CASSPRDRPYEQYF
>TRBJ2-5|.|TRBD2|TRBV30
TGTGCCTGGAGTGTATTTACGCCTAGCGGAGAGACCCAGTACTTC
CAWSVFTPSGETQYF